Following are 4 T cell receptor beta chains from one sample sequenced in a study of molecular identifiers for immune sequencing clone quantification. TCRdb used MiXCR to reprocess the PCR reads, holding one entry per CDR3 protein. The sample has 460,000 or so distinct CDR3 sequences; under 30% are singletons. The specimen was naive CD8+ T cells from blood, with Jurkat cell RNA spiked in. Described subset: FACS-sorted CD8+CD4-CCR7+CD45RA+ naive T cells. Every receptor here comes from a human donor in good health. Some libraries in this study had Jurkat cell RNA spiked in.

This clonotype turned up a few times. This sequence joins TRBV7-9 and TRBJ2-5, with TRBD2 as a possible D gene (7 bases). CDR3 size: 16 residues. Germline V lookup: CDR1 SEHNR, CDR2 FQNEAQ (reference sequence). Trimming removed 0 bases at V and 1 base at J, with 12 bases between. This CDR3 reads CASSLALGGAQETQYF. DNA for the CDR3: TGTGCCAGCAGCTTAGCGTTGGGGGGGGCCCAAGAGACCCAGTACTTC. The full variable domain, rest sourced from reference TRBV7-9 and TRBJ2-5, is DTGVSQNPRHKITKRGQNVTFRCDPISEHNRLYWYRQTLGQGPEFLTYFQNEAQLEKSRLLSDRFSAERPKGSFSTLEIQRTEQGDSAMYLCASSLALGGAQETQYFGPGTRLLVL.

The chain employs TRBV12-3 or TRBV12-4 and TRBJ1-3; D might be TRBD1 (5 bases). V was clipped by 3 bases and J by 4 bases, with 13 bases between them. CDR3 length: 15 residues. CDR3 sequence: CASSLGRVAGNTIYF. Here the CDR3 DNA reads TGTGCCAGCAGTTTGGGCAGGGTAGCAGGAAACACCATATATTTT.

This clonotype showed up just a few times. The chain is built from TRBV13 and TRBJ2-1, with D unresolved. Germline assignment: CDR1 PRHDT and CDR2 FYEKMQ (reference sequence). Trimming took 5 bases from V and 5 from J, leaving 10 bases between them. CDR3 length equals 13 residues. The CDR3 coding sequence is TGTGCCAGCAGCCCTAACGCTGACAATGAGCAGTTCTTC. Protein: CASSPNADNEQFF.

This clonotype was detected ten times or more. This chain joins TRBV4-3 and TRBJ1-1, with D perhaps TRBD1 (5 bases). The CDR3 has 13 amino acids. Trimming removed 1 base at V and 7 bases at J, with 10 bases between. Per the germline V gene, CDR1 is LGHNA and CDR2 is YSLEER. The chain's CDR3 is CASSQVMGLEAFF. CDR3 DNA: TGCGCCAGCAGCCAAGTTATGGGGCTTGAAGCTTTCTTT.